The 6 T cell receptor beta chains reported below all come from one sample, sequenced in a study of blood T cell repertoires in COVID-19. Assay used: immunoSEQ multiplex PCR; TCRdb lists only in-frame clones, some missing. Of about 63,000 clones listed, about 80% are singletons. The source material was peripheral blood. The receptors here all came from a human donor in a cohort sampled during active COVID-19.

This clone was seen only once. The chain employs TRBV24-1 and TRBJ1-1; TRBD1 aligns across 8 bases. CDR1 is KGHDR and CDR2 is SFDVKD in the germline V gene. Trimming at V came to 7 bases and at J to 11 bases, leaving 8 bases not matched to a gene. The CDR3 is 12 amino acids. The CDR3 coding sequence is TGTGCCACCAGGGAAGACAGGGGTCGGGCTTTCTTT. This codes for CATREDRGRAFF.

This sequence joins TRBV27 and TRBJ2-6; D gene unclear. The CDR3 is 16 amino acids. Per the germline V gene, CDR1 is MNHEY and CDR2 is SMNVEV (reference sequence). Trimming removed 5 bases from V and 0 bases from J, with 11 bases in between. CDR3 sequence (DNA): TGTGCCAGCAGTCCTCAATCCAGCTCTGGGGCCAACGTCCTGACTTTC. It yields the protein CASSPQSSSGANVLTF. The complete variable domain, with remaining parts taken from reference TRBV27 and TRBJ2-6, reads EAQVTQNPRYLITVTGKKLTVTCSQNMNHEYMSWYRQDPGLGLRQIYYSMNVEVTDKGDVPEGYKVSRKEKRNFPLILESPSPNQTSLYFCASSPQSSSGANVLTFGAGSRLTVL.

This clone was counted a single time. The chain links TRBV7-9 to TRBJ2-5, with D possibly TRBD2 on 6 matching bases. Germline CDR1 is SEHNR and CDR2 is FQNEAQ (reference sequence). This CDR3 spans 13 amino acids. Deletions cut 5 bases from V and 2 bases from J, with 9 bases between. CDR3 sequence: CASSAREQETQYF. In DNA, the CDR3 is TGTGCCAGCAGCGCCCGGGAGCAAGAGACCCAGTACTTC.

The chain recombines TRBV20-1 with TRBJ2-5; 10 bases are a match to TRBD2. From germline, CDR1 is DFQATT and CDR2 SNEGSKA (reference sequence). The length of the CDR3 is 14 residues. V lost 3 bases, J lost 2 bases, and 3 bases stayed unmatched. The DNA of the CDR3 is TGCAGTGCTAGTTCGACTAGCGGGCAAGAGACCCAGTACTTC. Translating gives CSASSTSGQETQYF.

This clone showed up just once. CDR3 amino acids: CASSYDRDYNEQFF. As DNA, the CDR3 is TGTGCCAGCAGTTACGACAGGGACTACAATGAGCAGTTCTTC. The chain carries TRBV6-2 or TRBV6-3 and TRBJ2-1, with 7 bases that match TRBD1. This CDR3 is built from 14 residues. CDR1 MNHEY and CDR2 SVGEGT come from the germline V gene. With 2 bases clipped from V and 3 bases from J, the junction kept 1 base outside the gene matches.

The J gene is TRBJ1-6, the V gene TRBV4-3; 11 bases are a match to TRBD1. The CDR3 covers 16 residues. The V segment lost 0 bases and the J segment 8 bases; nucleotides outside the gene matches: 3. The V gene's germline CDR1 is LGHNA and CDR2 YSLEER. CDR3 bases: TGCGCCAGCAGCCAAGATCAGGGACAGGGGGATTCACCCCTCCACTTT. This codes for CASSQDQGQGDSPLHF.